The 9 T cell receptor beta chains below come from one sample, sequenced in a study of technical replicates of blood from a handful of donors. Generated by immunoSEQ multiplex PCR, the TCRdb table keeps only in-frame clones and is missing some. The sample lists 90,000 to 100,000 clones, just under 95% occurring once. The sample was T cells isolated from PBMCs. All receptors derive from a human donor in good health.

This chain links TRBV28 with TRBJ1-2; D perhaps matches TRBD1 (6 bases). Per the germline V gene, CDR1 is MDHEN and CDR2 is SYDVKM. V was pared by 2 bases and J by 2 bases, with 12 bases between. This CDR3 contains 15 residues. The CDR3 DNA sequence: TGTGCCAGCAGTTTAGCGGGGGGGGCCAACTATGGCTACACCTTC. It codes for CASSLAGGANYGYTF.

J is TRBJ2-5 and V is TRBV4-2, with 7 bases matching TRBD2. The CDR3 is 17 amino acids. Germline CDR1 is LGHNA and CDR2 is YNFKEQ. With V trimmed by 0 bases and J by 4 bases, 11 bases remained unmatched. In nucleotides, the CDR3 is TGTGCCAGCAGCCAAGATCTTAGGACTAGGGCGGGAGAGACCCAGTACTTC. It codes for CASSQDLRTRAGETQYF.

This chain uses TRBV5-4 with TRBJ2-3; weak D call: TRBD2 (6 bases). The germline V and J ends were trimmed by 4 bases and 3 bases, with 12 bases remaining between them. The CDR3 sequence is 14 residues long. In germline, CDR1 is SGHNT, CDR2 YYREEE (reference sequence). The CDR3 loop reads CASSPGGRTDTQYF. CDR3 in DNA: TGTGCCAGCAGCCCTGGAGGGAGAACAGATACGCAGTATTTT. Using reference TRBV5-4 and TRBJ2-3 for the parts outside the CDR3, the full variable domain is ETGVTQSPTHLIKTRGQQVTLRCSSQSGHNTVSWYQQALGQGPQFIFQYYREEENGRGNFPPRFSGLQFPNYSSELNVNALELDDSALYLCASSPGGRTDTQYFGPGTRLTVL.

V gene TRBV18 combines with J gene TRBJ1-4; D uncertain. Germline assignment: CDR1 KGHSH and CDR2 LQKENI. This CDR3 is built from 14 residues. Between the trimmed V and J ends, which lost 0 bases and 7 bases, there was a span of 9 bases. The CDR3 sequence: CASSPPPGGEKLFF. In DNA form, the CDR3 reads TGTGCCAGCTCACCACCTCCAGGAGGTGAAAAACTGTTTTTT. Using reference TRBV18 and TRBJ1-4 for the parts outside the CDR3, the full variable domain is NAGVMQNPRHLVRRRGQEARLRCSPMKGHSHVYWYRQLPEEGLKFMVYLQKENIIDESGMPKERFSAEFPKEGPSILRIQQVVRGDSAAYFCASSPPPGGEKLFFGSGTQLSVL.

This chain links TRBV28 with TRBJ2-1; 9 bases are shared with TRBD2. This CDR3 region has 14 residues. V lost 5 bases and J lost 4; bases outside the gene matches: 3. CDR1 and CDR2 (germline): MDHEN, SYDVKM. CDR3 protein: CASSVSGGYNEQFF. The CDR3 bases are TGTGCCAGCAGTGTAAGCGGGGGGTACAATGAGCAGTTCTTC.

This sequence joins TRBV7-3 and TRBJ2-1; perhaps TRBD1 as D (6 bases). Germline V CDR1 and CDR2: SGHTA, FQGTGA. V lost 4 bases and J lost 3, with 25 bases in between. The CDR3 spans 19 residues. CDR3 in amino acids: CASSSPFRDTSFLYNEQFF. In nucleotides, the CDR3 is TGTGCCAGCAGCTCTCCTTTCCGGGACACCAGTTTCCTCTACAATGAGCAGTTCTTC.

The chain recombines TRBV27 with TRBJ2-1; the D gene is possibly TRBD1 (6 bases). The V gene lost 8 bases and the J gene lost 7 bases, with 15 bases spanning the gap. The length of the CDR3 is 13 residues. Germline-derived CDR1 and CDR2 are MNHEY and SMNVEV (reference sequence). The CDR3, as DNA: TGTGCCAGCCAAACAGGGAGAAATAATGAGCAGTTCTTC. It yields the protein CASQTGRNNEQFF.

The genes are TRBV19 and TRBJ1-1; weak D call: TRBD1 (5 bases). With 4 bases removed from V and 3 bases from J, the gap between germline ends came to 15 bases. The germline CDR1 and CDR2 sequences are LNHDA and SQIVND (reference sequence). This CDR3 has 15 amino acids. This CDR3 is CASSTTPGGDTEAFF. The CDR3 bases are TGTGCCAGTAGTACTACGCCGGGGGGGGACACTGAAGCTTTCTTT.

The chain carries TRBV5-1 and TRBJ2-3; the match to TRBD2 covers 11 bases. This CDR3 spans 18 amino acids. V shed 0 bases, J shed 2 bases, and the junction held 8 bases outside the gene matches. Germline V gene data show CDR1 as SGHRS and CDR2 as YFSETQ. The CDR3 DNA follows: TGCGCCAGCAGCTTGGAGCCTAGCGGGAGGACTATCACAGATACGCAGTATTTT. It codes for CASSLEPSGRTITDTQYF. Supplemented by reference TRBV5-1 and TRBJ2-3, the full variable domain reads KAGVTQTPRYLIKTRGQQVTLSCSPISGHRSVSWYQQTPGQGLQFLFEYFSETQRNKGNFPGRFSGRQFSNSRSEMNVSTLELGDSALYLCASSLEPSGRTITDTQYFGPGTRLTVL.